The entry below describes one TCR beta chain. This clonotype was seen many times. Its antigen is currently not known. Base qualities are not recorded, but no much larger clone differs from it by a single base. This entry belongs to a study of regulatory T cells in long-lasting Graves disease (dated by TCRdb to the early 2020s). General notes on the study: Patients with newly diagnosed Graves' disease had been on antithyroid drugs for under 3 months. This study used TCR sequencing and RNA sequencing of peripheral blood to compare persistent Graves' disease patients against newly diagnosed Graves' disease patients. The study took place in China and was registered as a clinical trial. A total of 33 samples underwent TCR sequencing: around 13 from persistent and roughly 20 from newly diagnosed Graves' disease patients.

The meaning of the sample's time point label: newly diagnosed GD, antithyroid drugs for less than 3 months. For both TCR sequencing and RNA sequencing, RNA was extracted from PBMCs using TRIzol. The diagnosis of Graves' disease followed American Thyroid Association guidelines. The patients came from an endocrinology department in Xi'an, China. Each patient gave approximately 9 milliliters of peripheral blood, collected in an EDTA anticoagulant tube. Ficoll Paque Plus density gradient separation was used to isolate PBMCs, and no further T cell sorting was performed. An Agilent 2100 Bioanalyzer and agarose gel were used to assess RNA quality, and a NanoDrop 2000 was used to measure RNA concentration. Broad study findings and their caveats: Only peripheral blood was studied, because thyroid tissue, the primary lesion, was inaccessible. Compared with newly diagnosed patients, patients with persistent Graves' disease had lower TCR Shannon entropy and fewer highly expanded clones, which suggests clonal expansion. TRBV28, TRBJ1-2 and TRBJ2-5 were preferentially used in persistent disease, while TRBV20-1 and TRBJ2-1 were favored in newly diagnosed disease. Sequencing and analysis were limited to the TCR beta chain. A larger number of public clonotypes was shared among persistent patients (approximately 2,500) than among newly diagnosed patients (about 990). The small sample size was acknowledged by the authors as a limitation that may reduce accuracy.

Including the terminal cysteine and phenylalanine, the CDR3 comprises 14 residues. CDR3 DNA only is kept here, 42 bases in frame from base 1. Reading the germline V gene gives CDR1 SGHRS and CDR2 YFSETQ. A distance of 10 bases separates the germline ends of V and J, which lose 0 bases and 4 bases respectively. Library generation was performed with multiplex PCR. The sequencer listed for this sample is Illumina HiSeq 4000. TCR beta libraries were built with iRepertoire HTBI primers and Arm-PCR amplification of CDR3 regions. Gel purification was performed on PCR products prior to sequencing. The authors processed their data as follows. A total of roughly 65 TRBV and 14 TRBJ segments were identified across samples and were used for gene usage analysis of CDR3 amino acid clonotypes. COPE and FqMerger were used to merge the filtered high-quality paired reads into contigs. BLAST was used to align contigs to IMGT TRBV, TRBD and TRBJ reference genes, with CDR3 defined following IMGT. Highly expanded clones were defined as clonotypes with a frequency above 0.1%. Repertoire diversity was measured by Shannon entropy, and V-J evenness by the Gini coefficient. A clonotype was considered public if more than one individual shared it. TCRdb reran the public reads through fastp at Q25 and MiXCR, keeping productive beta chains. Under each unique CDR3 protein, matching rows form one entry showing the most common genes and DNA. TCRdb assigned the V and J calls; the authors' analysis was not used. The table for this sample lists under 300,000 distinct CDR3 sequences; approximately 16% of them were counted only once. Around 21% of the sample is taken by the ten largest.

In this chain, TRBV5-1 is recombined with TRBJ1-2, with the D gene call left open. Sequencing was performed on peripheral blood mononuclear cells (PBMCs), taken at new diagnosis, from a patient treated with antithyroid drugs. The sequence derives from a female donor with Graves disease. The CDR3 has the sequence CASSLAEVGYGYTF. The bases read TGCGCCAGCAGCTTGGCGGAGGTTGGCTATGGCTACACCTTC. Beyond the CDR3, the reference TRBV5-1 and TRBJ1-2 genes provide the residues; the full variable domain reads: KAGVTQTPRYLIKTRGQQVTLSCSPISGHRSVSWYQQTPGQGLQFLFEYFSETQRNKGNFPGRFSGRQFSNSRSEMNVSTLELGDSALYLCASSLAEVGYGYTFGSGTRLTVV.